This T cell receptor beta chain originates from a study of blood T cell repertoires in COVID-19. Background on the study: Specimens from acute and convalescent COVID-19 originated in the United States, Italy and Spain. PBMCs, B-cell-depleted T cells, or T cells provided the cDNA or gDNA that made up the material.

Germline V lookup: CDR1 KGHSH, CDR2 LQKENI. Trimming took 3 bases from V and 6 from J, leaving 13 bases between them. The CDR3 consists of 14 residues. As originally analysed: Nucleated cell number was recorded as an estimate derived from reference gene primer amplification. Clones were read by immunoSEQ multiplex PCR, and TCRdb kept only the in-frame ones, dropping some. That table furnishes V, J and clone size, whereas the DNA furnished D and trimming. Of tens of thousands of clones in the sample, 79% were seen once. This clone was recorded once. The chain is built from TRBV18 and TRBJ2-3; a weak D match, TRBD2 (5 bases). This sequence originates from a human donor in a cohort sampled during active COVID-19. Specimen: peripheral blood. CDR3 nucleotides: TGTGCCAGCTCACCTTCACGGACTGGGGATACGCAGTATTTT. Translated, it gives CASSPSRTGDTQYF.